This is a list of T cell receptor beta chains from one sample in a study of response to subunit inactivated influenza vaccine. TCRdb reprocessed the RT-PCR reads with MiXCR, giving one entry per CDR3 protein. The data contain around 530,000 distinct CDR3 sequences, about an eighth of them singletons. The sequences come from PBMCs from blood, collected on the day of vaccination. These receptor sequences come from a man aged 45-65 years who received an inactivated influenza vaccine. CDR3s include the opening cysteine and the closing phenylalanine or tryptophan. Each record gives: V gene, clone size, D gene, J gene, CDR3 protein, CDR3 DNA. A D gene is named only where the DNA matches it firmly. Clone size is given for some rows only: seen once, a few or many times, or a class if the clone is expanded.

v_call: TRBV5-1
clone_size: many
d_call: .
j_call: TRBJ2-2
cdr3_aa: CASSFPGGELFF
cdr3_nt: TGCGCCAGCAGCTTCCCGGGCGGGGAGCTGTTTTTT

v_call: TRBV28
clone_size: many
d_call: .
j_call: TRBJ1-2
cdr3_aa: CASSPLEGRYGYTF
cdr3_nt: TGTGCCAGCAGTCCCCTAGAGGGGCGCTATGGCTACACCTTC

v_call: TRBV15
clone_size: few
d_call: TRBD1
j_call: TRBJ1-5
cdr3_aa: CATSTGTGVNQPQHF
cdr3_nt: TGTGCCACCAGTACCGGGACAGGGGTCAATCAGCCCCAGCATTTT

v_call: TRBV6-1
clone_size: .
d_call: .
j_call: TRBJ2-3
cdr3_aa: CASSWDLASTDTQYF
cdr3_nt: TGTGCCAGCAGCTGGGACTTAGCTAGCACAGATACGCAGTATTTT

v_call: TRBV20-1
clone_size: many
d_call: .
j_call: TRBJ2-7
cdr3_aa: CSARGTASYEQYF
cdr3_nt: TGCAGTGCTAGAGGGACTGCCTCCTACGAGCAGTACTTC

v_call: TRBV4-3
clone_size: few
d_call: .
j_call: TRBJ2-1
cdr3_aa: CASSQVGANSHRF
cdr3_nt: TGCGCCAGCAGCCAAGTGGGGGCCAATTCCCATAGATTC

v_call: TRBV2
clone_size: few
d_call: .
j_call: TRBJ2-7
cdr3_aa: CASSERGRFRGRSYEQYF
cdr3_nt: TGTGCCAGCAGTGAAAGGGGTCGATTTCGGGGTCGAAGCTACGAGCAGTACTTC

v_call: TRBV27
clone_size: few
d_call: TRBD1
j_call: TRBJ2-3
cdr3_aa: CASSLGTALKVTQYF
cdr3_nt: TGTGCCAGCAGTTTAGGGACAGCCCTTAAGGTTACGCAGTATTTT

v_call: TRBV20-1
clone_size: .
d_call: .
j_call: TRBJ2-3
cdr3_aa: CSASQASSTDTQYF
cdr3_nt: TGCAGTGCTAGCCAGGCATCTAGCACAGATACGCAGTATTTT

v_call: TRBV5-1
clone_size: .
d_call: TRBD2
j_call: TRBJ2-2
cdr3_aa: CASSPRTSGGTGELFF
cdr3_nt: TGCGCCAGCAGCCCAAGGACTAGTGGAGGTACCGGGGAGCTGTTTTTT

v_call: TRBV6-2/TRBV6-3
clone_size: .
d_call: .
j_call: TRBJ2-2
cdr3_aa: CASSYGQATGELFF
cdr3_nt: TGTGCCAGCAGTTACGGACAAGCCACCGGGGAGCTGTTTTTT

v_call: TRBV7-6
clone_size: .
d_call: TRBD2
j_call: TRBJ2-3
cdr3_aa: CASSLSVRAGESDTQYF
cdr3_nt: TGTGCCAGCAGCTTATCGGTTCGAGCGGGAGAGTCGGATACGCAGTATTTT

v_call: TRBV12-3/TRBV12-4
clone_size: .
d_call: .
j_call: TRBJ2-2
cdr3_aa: CASSQGGLAGELFF
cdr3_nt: TGTGCCAGCAGTCAAGGGGGTCTCGCCGGGGAGCTGTTTTTT

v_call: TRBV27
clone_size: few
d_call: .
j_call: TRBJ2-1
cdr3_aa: CASSFLGGHSYNEQFF
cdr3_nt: TGTGCCAGCAGTTTTCTCGGCGGCCACTCCTACAATGAGCAGTTCTTC

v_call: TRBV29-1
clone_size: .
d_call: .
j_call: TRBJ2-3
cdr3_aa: CSVEEASDTQYF
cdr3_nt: TGCAGCGTGGAGGAGGCATCAGATACGCAGTATTTT

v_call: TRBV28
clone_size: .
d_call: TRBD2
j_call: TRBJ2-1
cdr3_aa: CASSLSDSGSLVEQFF
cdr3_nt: TGTGCCAGCAGTTTATCCGATAGCGGGAGTTTGGTTGAGCAGTTCTTC

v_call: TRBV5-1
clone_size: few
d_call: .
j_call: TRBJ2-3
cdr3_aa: CASSWRQGTDTQYF
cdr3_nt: TGCGCCAGCAGCTGGAGACAGGGCACAGATACGCAGTATTTT

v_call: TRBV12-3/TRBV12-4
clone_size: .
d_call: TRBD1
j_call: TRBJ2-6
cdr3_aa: CAISLRRRGLSTGANVLTF
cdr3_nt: TGTGCCATCAGTTTACGCCGCAGGGGGCTATCTACTGGGGCCAACGTCCTGACTTTC

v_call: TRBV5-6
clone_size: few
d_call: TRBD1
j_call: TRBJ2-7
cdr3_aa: CASTGTDSSYEQYF
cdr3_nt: TGTGCCAGCACCGGGACAGATAGCTCCTACGAGCAGTACTTC

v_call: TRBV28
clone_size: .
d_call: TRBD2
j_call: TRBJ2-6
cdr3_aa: CASSSLAGGRSGANVLTF
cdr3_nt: TGTGCCAGCAGTTCTCTAGCGGGAGGCCGCTCTGGGGCCAACGTCCTGACTTTC

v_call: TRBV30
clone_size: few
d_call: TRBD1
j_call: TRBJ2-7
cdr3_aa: CAWSVGTGSYEQYF
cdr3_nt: TGTGCCTGGAGTGTCGGGACAGGGAGCTACGAGCAGTACTTC

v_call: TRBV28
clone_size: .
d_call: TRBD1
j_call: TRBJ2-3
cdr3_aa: CASSSGQRYFTDTQYF
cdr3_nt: TGTGCCAGCAGTTCGGGACAGCGCTATTTCACAGATACGCAGTATTTT

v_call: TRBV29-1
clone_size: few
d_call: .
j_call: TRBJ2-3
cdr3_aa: CSVDGGPSTDTQYF
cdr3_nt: TGCAGCGTTGACGGGGGCCCTAGCACAGATACGCAGTATTTT

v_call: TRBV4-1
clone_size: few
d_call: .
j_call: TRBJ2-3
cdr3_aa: CASSQDSGGADTQYF
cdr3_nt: TGCGCCAGCAGCCAAGATAGTGGGGGGGCCGATACGCAGTATTTT

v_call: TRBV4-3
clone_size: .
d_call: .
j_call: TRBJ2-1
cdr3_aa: CASSQARTSWRDNEQFF
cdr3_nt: TGCGCCAGCAGCCAGGCCCGAACTAGCTGGAGGGACAATGAGCAGTTCTTC

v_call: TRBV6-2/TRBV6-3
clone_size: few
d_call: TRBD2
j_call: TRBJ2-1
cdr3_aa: CASSIRSGTLNEQFF
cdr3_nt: TGTGCCAGCAGCATCCGGAGCGGGACTTTGAATGAGCAGTTCTTC

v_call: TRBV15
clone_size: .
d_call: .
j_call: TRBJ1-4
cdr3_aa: CATGLPNEKLFF
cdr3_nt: TGTGCCACGGGATTACCTAATGAAAAACTGTTTTTT

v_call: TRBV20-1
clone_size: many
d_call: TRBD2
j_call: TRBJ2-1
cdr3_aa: CSARTSGAYNEQFF
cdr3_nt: TGCAGTGCCCGGACTAGCGGGGCCTACAATGAGCAGTTCTTC

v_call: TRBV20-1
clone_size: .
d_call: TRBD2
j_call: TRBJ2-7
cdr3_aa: CSARDRSLAGPPTYEQYF
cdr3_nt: TGCAGTGCTAGAGATAGGTCTCTAGCGGGTCCACCAACCTACGAGCAGTACTTC

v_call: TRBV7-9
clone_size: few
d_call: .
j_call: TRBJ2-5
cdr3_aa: CASTWGQETQYF
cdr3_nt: TGTGCCAGCACCTGGGGCCAAGAGACCCAGTACTTC

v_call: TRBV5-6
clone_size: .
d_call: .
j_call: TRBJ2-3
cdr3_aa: CASSLFSWGGLGPTDTQYF
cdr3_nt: TGTGCCAGCAGCTTGTTCTCCTGGGGGGGGCTAGGGCCCACAGATACGCAGTATTTT

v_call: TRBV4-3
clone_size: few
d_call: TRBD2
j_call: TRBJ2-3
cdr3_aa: CASSQDCPRGGLCGDTQYF
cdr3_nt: TGCGCCAGCAGCCAAGATTGCCCTCGGGGGGGGCTGTGCGGAGATACGCAGTATTTT